This T cell receptor (beta chain) came from a study of technical replicates of blood from a few donors (dated by TCRdb to about 2017). Libraries were constructed by the immunoSEQ multiplex PCR assay. TCRdb re-hosts the immuneACCESS table, in-frame sequences only. Its copies lack some clones; in the studies checked, an unresolved V gene accounts for under half of them, and the cause for the rest is not known. Here the sample has approximately 81,000 clones; roughly four fifths occur a single time. The ten biggest clones cover roughly 4% of the sample. To note about this clone: Its binding antigen is unknown. Within one base of it there is no much larger clone, and no base qualities were kept.

This TCR came from a human donor in good health. Some clones in this sample may be carry-over from other donors' samples. The sample comprised PBMCs.

For the CDR3, the sequence is CASSRRGDYGYTF. Read as DNA, the sequence is TGTGCCAGCAGCAGACGGGGGGACTATGGCTACACCTTC. The rearrangement joined TRBV7-9 to TRBJ1-2, with a weak D call of TRBD1 (5 bases match). The CDR3 numbers 13 residues from cysteine through phenylalanine. Here the CDR3 DNA is all that survives: 39 bases in frame from base 1. Trimming takes 5 bases from V and 3 bases from J, and the germline ends sit 10 bases apart. The germline V gene (reference sequence) specifies SEHNR as CDR1 and FQNEAQ as CDR2.